One T cell receptor (beta chain) is described in this entry. Antigen: not known. This sample was included in a study of cytomegalovirus exposure and HLA in healthy donors. General study findings and limits: Some public TCRs appeared in many individuals, while most sequences were rare. Presence/absence analyses took donor sequencing depth as roughly uniform. Other equally common chains were less clonally expanded than HLA-associated TCR beta chains, a later analysis showed.

PCR was performed using 60 Vbeta and 13 Jbeta primers. Here immunoSEQ multiplex PCR was the method, and the copy in TCRdb shows in-frame clones only, minus some. Of approximately 150,000 clones listed, approximately 80% were seen once; the top ten hold roughly 4.4%. Sequencing input: PBMCs. This clonotype originated in a man in his thirties or forties in good health and CMV-seronegative.

CDR3: CAWSTGPTEQYF. The CDR3 DNA reads as TGTGCCTGGAGTACGGGTCCTACGGAGCAGTACTTC. The V and J genes are TRBV30 and TRBJ2-7, with no clear D. The germline V and J ends were trimmed by 2 bases and 7 bases, with 12 bases remaining between them. CDR1 is GTSNPN, CDR2 SVGIG, per germline (reference sequence). The CDR3 contains 12 residues.